This entry lists 17 T cell receptor beta chains sequenced from one sample in a study of shared clonotypes between healthy human individuals. The table came from immunoSEQ multiplex PCR; TCRdb's copy has only in-frame clones and leaves some out. The top ten hold under 15% of the sample, which has roughly 500,000 clones, over 65% seen once. Sequences were obtained from PBMCs. These receptors all stem from a woman aged 40 to 49 in good health. Some clones in this sample may be carry-over from other donors' samples.

The chain is built from TRBV19 and TRBJ1-3; the match to TRBD1 covers 7 bases. Germline values: CDR1 LNHDA, CDR2 SQIVND (reference sequence). CDR3 length: 15 residues. V was pared by 6 bases and J by 0 bases, with 5 bases of the junction left unmatched. The CDR3 sequence is CASRGQTSSGNTIYF. The CDR3 DNA follows: TGTGCCAGTAGGGGACAGACCTCCTCTGGAAACACCATATATTTT.

The chain combines TRBV4-1 with TRBJ2-2; 8 nucleotides line up with TRBD1. With 1 base clipped from V and 2 bases from J, the junction kept 15 bases outside the gene matches. The CDR3 spans 20 residues. Germline lookup yields CDR1 MGHRA and CDR2 YSYEKL. The CDR3 is CASSQVMGTKTGVNTGELFF. In nucleotides, the CDR3 is TGCGCCAGCAGCCAAGTAATGGGAACCAAGACAGGGGTTAACACCGGGGAGCTGTTTTTT.

The chain combines TRBV6-1 with TRBJ2-1; D may be TRBD1 (6 bases). In germline, CDR1 is MNHNS, CDR2 SASEGT. V lost 8 bases and J lost 2, with 13 bases in between. This CDR3 has 14 amino acids. The CDR3 loop reads CASVTGSPYNEQFF. For the CDR3, the DNA is TGTGCCAGCGTTACAGGGAGCCCCTACAATGAGCAGTTCTTC.

V is TRBV7-9 and J is TRBJ2-7, with D perhaps TRBD1 (5 bases). V lost 5 bases to trimming and J lost 0 bases, with 11 bases between them. The CDR3 sequence is 14 residues long. Germline V gene lookup returns CDR1 SEHNR and CDR2 FQNEAQ (reference sequence). The CDR3 nucleotides are TGTGCCAGCAGCCAATCCAGGGACTCCTACGAGCAGTACTTC. It translates to CASSQSRDSYEQYF.

The J gene is TRBJ2-1, the V gene TRBV5-1, with 13 bases identical to TRBD2. CDR1 is SGHRS, CDR2 YFSETQ, per germline. Losses at the gene ends were 3 bases for V and 7 bases for J; bases not matched to a gene: 7. The CDR3 consists of 16 residues. CDR3 protein: CASSSAPGLAGNEQFF. The CDR3 nucleotides are TGCGCCAGCAGCTCGGCACCGGGACTAGCGGGAAATGAGCAGTTCTTC.

This clone was seen a handful of times. The chain recombines TRBV27 with TRBJ2-2; D is unclear. The CDR3 contains 16 residues. Germline V gene sequence: CDR1 MNHEY, CDR2 SMNVEV (reference sequence). Between the trimmed V and J ends, which lost 3 bases and 6 bases, there was a span of 17 bases. CDR3: CASSLMGRSRAGELFF. The CDR3 region has the DNA TGTGCCAGCAGTTTGATGGGCCGGTCTCGGGCCGGGGAGCTGTTTTTT.

As for this clone: This specimen includes other DNA sequences encoding the same CDR3. The V and J genes are TRBV7-3 and TRBJ1-1; D is ambiguous. V lost 1 base and J lost 1, with 4 bases in between. This CDR3 has 13 residues. Germline V CDR1 and CDR2: SGHTA, FQGTGA. In DNA, the CDR3 is TGTGCCAGCAGCTTAAACAAGAACACTGAAGCTTTCTTT. This codes for CASSLNKNTEAFF.

The chain links TRBV5-4 to TRBJ2-2, with D perhaps TRBD2 (6 bases). V was pared by 4 bases and J by 1 base, with 14 bases between. The CDR3 is made up of 16 amino acids. From germline, CDR1 is SGHNT and CDR2 YYREEE (reference sequence). The CDR3 coding sequence is TGTGCCAGCAGCGCCCGGGACTGGATGAACACCGGGGAGCTGTTTTTT. It is translated as CASSARDWMNTGELFF.

CDR3 sequence reads: CASSSRLAQETQYF. The CDR3 coding sequence is TGTGCCAGCAGCTCTCGACTAGCCCAAGAGACCCAGTACTTC. The chain joins TRBV7-2 to TRBJ2-5; TRBD2 agrees at 7 bases. With 4 bases clipped from V and 1 base from J, the junction kept 3 bases outside the gene matches. The CDR3 contains 14 residues. Germline V gene sequence: CDR1 SGHTA, CDR2 FQGNSA. The variable domain in full, completed from reference TRBV7-2 and TRBJ2-5, reads GAGVSQSPSNKVTEKGKDVELRCDPISGHTALYWYRQSLGQGLEFLIYFQGNSAPDKSGLPSDRFSAERTGGSVSTLTIQRTQQEDSAVYLCASSSRLAQETQYFGPGTRLLVL.

V gene TRBV28 combines with J gene TRBJ2-7; the D gene could be TRBD1 or TRBD2 (5 bases each). CDR1 is MDHEN and CDR2 is SYDVKM in the germline V gene. The CDR3 sequence is 14 residues long. The V and J ends lost 6 bases and 3 bases respectively, with 15 bases between them. The CDR3 region is CASSLGEQDYEQYF. In DNA form, the CDR3 reads TGTGCCAGCAGCCTGGGGGAACAAGACTACGAGCAGTACTTC.

The chain is built from TRBV15 and TRBJ2-1; a possible D gene is TRBD1 (5 bases). V lost 1 base to trimming and J lost 6 bases, with 13 bases between them. The CDR3 loop spans 15 amino acids. Germline V gene data show CDR1 as LNHNV and CDR2 as YYDKDF (reference sequence). The CDR3 DNA follows: TGTGCCACCAGCAGAGCTCTCCGTGGGGCCAATGAGCAGTTCTTC. Its protein product is CATSRALRGANEQFF. Using reference TRBV15 and TRBJ2-1 for the parts outside the CDR3, the full variable domain is DAMVIQNPRYQVTQFGKPVTLSCSQTLNHNVMYWYQQKSSQAPKLLFHYYDKDFNNEADTPDNFQSRRPNTSFCFLDIRSPGLGDTAMYLCATSRALRGANEQFFGPGTRLTVL.

This clone appeared many times. The chain joins TRBV6-1 to TRBJ1-2; D gene ambiguous. This CDR3 is built from 13 residues. V was shortened by 2 bases and J by 3 bases, with 7 bases between the two germline ends. Germline-derived CDR1 and CDR2 are MNHNS and SASEGT. CDR3 loop: CASSELGYYGYTF. CDR3 coding DNA: TGTGCCAGCAGTGAACTGGGATACTATGGCTACACCTTC.

This clone was seen only once. V is TRBV9 and J is TRBJ2-2; TRBD2 agrees at 9 bases. V dropped 4 bases and J dropped 4; count of bases not matched to a gene: 8. The CDR3 length is 16 residues. Per germline, CDR1 SGDLS and CDR2 YYNGEE. CDR3 loop: CASSTPAGGVTGELFF. The CDR3 DNA follows: TGTGCCAGCAGCACTCCAGCGGGAGGAGTCACCGGGGAGCTGTTTTTT. Using reference TRBV9 and TRBJ2-2 for the parts outside the CDR3, the full variable domain is DSGVTQTPKHLITATGQRVTLRCSPRSGDLSVYWYQQSLDQGLQFLIQYYNGEERAKGNILERFSAQQFPDLHSELNLSSLELGDSALYFCASSTPAGGVTGELFFGEGSRLTVL.

The chain uses TRBV5-1 and TRBJ2-6; maybe TRBD2 (6 bases). The germline gives CDR1 SGHRS, CDR2 YFSETQ. The CDR3 has 16 residues. V shed 5 bases and J shed 0 bases, with 12 bases lying between them. The CDR3 is CASRPGSLSGANVLTF. CDR3 sequence (DNA): TGCGCCAGCAGACCCGGGAGCCTCTCTGGGGCCAACGTCCTGACTTTC.

This clone has just one count. The chain carries TRBV29-1 and TRBJ1-4; D is uncertain. This CDR3 region has 11 residues. V lost 1 base to trimming and J lost 8 bases, with 5 bases between them. Germline V lookup: CDR1 SQVTM, CDR2 ANQGSEA. The DNA for the CDR3 is TGCAGCGTTGAAGCAGGAGAAAAACTGTTTTTT. Protein product: CSVEAGEKLFF.

This chain uses TRBV27 with TRBJ2-6; 9 bases fit TRBD1. Per germline, CDR1 MNHEY and CDR2 SMNVEV (reference sequence). The CDR3 extends over 16 amino acids. V dropped 5 bases and J dropped 3; count of bases not matched to a gene: 5. CDR3: CASSPGTGFGANVLTF. As DNA, the CDR3 is TGTGCCAGCAGTCCCGGGACAGGGTTTGGGGCCAACGTCCTGACTTTC. Variable domain in full (rest from reference TRBV27 and TRBJ2-6): EAQVTQNPRYLITVTGKKLTVTCSQNMNHEYMSWYRQDPGLGLRQIYYSMNVEVTDKGDVPEGYKVSRKEKRNFPLILESPSPNQTSLYFCASSPGTGFGANVLTFGAGSRLTVL.

J is TRBJ2-7 and V is TRBV28, with D possibly TRBD2 on 6 matching bases. Trimming stripped 6 bases from V and 6 bases from J, with 15 bases between. Looked up from germline, CDR1 is MDHEN and CDR2 is SYDVKM. This CDR3 comprises 13 residues. CDR3 residues: CASRLPGTSEQYF. The CDR3 DNA reads as TGTGCCAGCAGACTACCTGGGACTTCCGAGCAGTACTTC.